The rows below give T cell receptor beta chains drawn from one sample of a study of blood T cell repertoires in COVID-19. Produced via immunoSEQ multiplex PCR; TCRdb's table is partial and in-frame only. The sample contains under 150,000 clones, approximately 71% of which appear only once. The sample comprised peripheral blood. These receptors all come from a woman in her seventies with acute or convalescent COVID-19. Both conserved end residues are part of each CDR3. D genes are given only for firm matches. Clone size is stated in some rows and not others, as once, few, many or a class when expanded.

D: TRBD2; J: TRBJ2-1; V: TRBV19; size: once; DNA: TGTGCCAGTAGTATCCGCCCAGCGGGAGGGTCCTACAATGAGCAGTTCTTC; CDR3: CASSIRPAGGSYNEQFF
D: TRBD1; J: TRBJ1-2; V: TRBV7-2; size: .; DNA: TGTGCCAGCAGCTTACTACAGGGGGCGGGCGGCTACACCTTC; CDR3: CASSLLQGAGGYTF
D: TRBD1; J: TRBJ1-5; V: TRBV19; size: .; DNA: TGTGCCAGTAGCTTAACAGGGGGTTCTCAGCCCCAGCATTTT; CDR3: CASSLTGGSQPQHF
D: .; J: TRBJ2-1; V: TRBV10-3; size: many; DNA: TGTGCCATCAGTGAGGCGGACAATGAGCAGTTCTTC; CDR3: CAISEADNEQFF
D: .; J: TRBJ2-3; V: TRBV10-3; size: .; DNA: TGTGCCATCAGTGACCCGGTGGCTAGCCCGAAAGCAGATACGCAGTATTTT; CDR3: CAISDPVASPKADTQYF
D: .; J: TRBJ2-1; V: TRBV9; size: .; DNA: TGTGCCAGCAGCGTAGATGTGGGCTACTACAATGAGCAGTTCTTC; CDR3: CASSVDVGYYNEQFF
D: TRBD2; J: TRBJ2-5; V: TRBV5-1; size: .; DNA: TGCGCCAGCAGCTCCGGACTAGCGGGAGGAGGAGAGACCCAGTACTTC; CDR3: CASSSGLAGGGETQYF
D: TRBD2; J: TRBJ2-3; V: TRBV14; size: .; DNA: TGTGCCAGCAGCCAAGTGTGGCGGGGGGCCACCACAGATACGCAGTATTTT; CDR3: CASSQVWRGATTDTQYF
D: TRBD2; J: TRBJ2-1; V: TRBV5-1; size: once; DNA: TGCGCCAGCAGCCCCCAACTAGCGGGGGGCGCCTACAATGAGCAGTTCTTC; CDR3: CASSPQLAGGAYNEQFF
D: .; J: TRBJ1-2; V: TRBV5-1; size: few; DNA: TGCGCCAGCAGCCCCGAAAGGAGGCGGGGAGAGGGCTACACCTTC; CDR3: CASSPERRRGEGYTF
D: TRBD1; J: TRBJ2-3; V: TRBV10-3; size: few; DNA: TGTGCCATCAGTGAGTCCGGGACAGACACAGATACGCAGTATTTT; CDR3: CAISESGTDTDTQYF
D: TRBD1; J: TRBJ1-2; V: TRBV6-1; size: .; DNA: TGTGCCAGCATAGGACAGGGCTATGGCTACACCTTC; CDR3: CASIGQGYGYTF
D: TRBD2; J: TRBJ2-1; V: TRBV6-5; size: .; DNA: TGTGCCAGCAGTTTAGGACTAGCCGCTTACAATGAGCAGTTCTTC; CDR3: CASSLGLAAYNEQFF
D: .; J: TRBJ2-2; V: TRBV6-2/TRBV6-3; size: .; DNA: TGTGCCAGCAGTAAAACACGGAACACCGGGGAGCTGTTTTTT; CDR3: CASSKTRNTGELFF
D: .; J: TRBJ1-1; V: TRBV30; size: .; DNA: TGTGCCTGGGCCGGACATTCCGAAGCTTTCTTT; CDR3: CAWAGHSEAFF
D: TRBD2; J: TRBJ2-7; V: TRBV4-2; size: many; DNA: TGTGCCAGCAGCCAGAAAGCGGGACCGGTTGACGAGCAGTACTTC; CDR3: CASSQKAGPVDEQYF
D: .; J: TRBJ2-3; V: TRBV29-1; size: .; DNA: TGCAGCGCCGCACACAGGGTGGAAGCAGATACGCAGTATTTT; CDR3: CSAAHRVEADTQYF
D: TRBD2; J: TRBJ2-7; V: TRBV6-5; size: .; DNA: TGTGCCAGCAGGGATAGCGGGAGCAGCAACGAGCAGTACTTC; CDR3: CASRDSGSSNEQYF
D: .; J: TRBJ1-4; V: TRBV5-1; size: .; DNA: TGCGCCAGCAGCTTGGAGGGGGGGCCGTGGGAAAAACTGTTTTTT; CDR3: CASSLEGGPWEKLFF
D: .; J: TRBJ2-7; V: TRBV27; size: few; DNA: TGTGCCAGCAGGCGCAGGGGATACGAGCAGTACTTC; CDR3: CASRRRGYEQYF
D: .; J: TRBJ2-2; V: TRBV11-1; size: .; DNA: TGTGCCAGCAGCCGACTAGGATCGAACACCGGGGAGCTGTTTTTT; CDR3: CASSRLGSNTGELFF
D: TRBD1; J: TRBJ1-2; V: TRBV7-9; size: .; DNA: TGTGCCAGCAGCTCCCCCTGGGGACAGGGAAATGGCTACACCTTC; CDR3: CASSSPWGQGNGYTF
D: .; J: TRBJ1-1; V: TRBV18; size: .; DNA: TGTGCCAGCTCACCACGTCTTCAGCAGGGACTACTCAACACTGAAGCTTTCTTT; CDR3: CASSPRLQQGLLNTEAFF
D: .; J: TRBJ1-2; V: TRBV10-2; size: few; DNA: TGCGCCAGCAGTGATACGGGTCGGGATGGCTACACCTTC; CDR3: CASSDTGRDGYTF
D: TRBD1; J: TRBJ1-5; V: TRBV19; size: .; DNA: TGTGCCAGTACCCATAGGGGGCAGGGAGGACAGCCCCAGCATTTT; CDR3: CASTHRGQGGQPQHF
D: TRBD1; J: TRBJ1-3; V: TRBV10-3; size: .; DNA: TGTGCCATCAGTGAGACCAGGGGGAATGGAGACACCATATATTTT; CDR3: CAISETRGNGDTIYF
D: .; J: TRBJ1-1; V: TRBV28; size: few; DNA: TGTGCCAGCAGACTCATAGGGGGTCTCAACACTGAAGCTTTCTTT; CDR3: CASRLIGGLNTEAFF
D: TRBD1; J: TRBJ2-7; V: TRBV6-5; size: few; DNA: TGTGCCAGCGATGAGTGGGGGACAGGGGGCTACGAGCAGTACTTC; CDR3: CASDEWGTGGYEQYF
D: TRBD1; J: TRBJ2-7; V: TRBV7-6; size: few; DNA: TGTGCCAGCAGCTTAGGAACAGGGGATTCCTACGAGCAGTACTTC; CDR3: CASSLGTGDSYEQYF
D: TRBD1; J: TRBJ1-1; V: TRBV7-6; size: .; DNA: TGTGCCAGCAGCTTAGGCCTACAGGGGGCGAACACTGAAGCTTTCTTT; CDR3: CASSLGLQGANTEAFF
D: .; J: TRBJ1-1; V: TRBV2; size: .; DNA: TGTGCCAGCAGTGACGACAGCACGAACACTGAAGCTTTCTTT; CDR3: CASSDDSTNTEAFF
D: .; J: TRBJ2-5; V: TRBV7-9; size: .; DNA: TGTGCCAGCAGCGACTTTGAGACCCAGTACTTC; CDR3: CASSDFETQYF
D: .; J: TRBJ2-1; V: TRBV28; size: .; DNA: TGTGCCAGCAGTTCGGGAGTCCCCAATGAGCAGTTCTTC; CDR3: CASSSGVPNEQFF
D: TRBD2; J: TRBJ2-1; V: TRBV7-8; size: .; DNA: TGTGCCAGCAGCTTAGGGGTCGGGGGGGCTCTACAGGCTGAGCAGTTCTTC; CDR3: CASSLGVGGALQAEQFF
D: TRBD1; J: TRBJ1-4; V: TRBV10-3; size: .; DNA: TGTGCCATCAGTGAGGTTACAGGGGTGGGTGAAAAACTGTTTTTT; CDR3: CAISEVTGVGEKLFF
D: TRBD1; J: TRBJ2-7; V: TRBV4-2; size: .; DNA: TGTGCCAGCAGCCCCGAAGGACAGGGGTACGAGCAGTACTTC; CDR3: CASSPEGQGYEQYF
D: .; J: TRBJ2-6; V: TRBV18; size: .; DNA: TGTGCCAGCTCAACGGACAGAGCTGGGGCCAACGTCCTGACTTTC; CDR3: CASSTDRAGANVLTF
D: TRBD1; J: TRBJ1-6; V: TRBV2; size: .; DNA: TGTGCCAGCCAATCCGGGACAGGGGCCTCCTATAATTCACCCCTCCACTTT; CDR3: CASQSGTGASYNSPLHF
D: .; J: TRBJ1-1; V: TRBV4-2; size: .; DNA: TGTGCCAGCAGCCAAGGTAGGGAGGCTGAAGCTTTCTTT; CDR3: CASSQGREAEAFF
D: .; J: TRBJ1-1; V: TRBV3-1/TRBV3-2; size: .; DNA: TGTGCCAGCAGCGTTAGGGAGTCGAGGACTGAAGCTTTCTTT; CDR3: CASSVRESRTEAFF
D: .; J: TRBJ2-1; V: TRBV9; size: once; DNA: TGTGCCAGCAGCGTAGCCCTAGCGAGACAAAACAATGAGCAGTTCTTC; CDR3: CASSVALARQNNEQFF
D: TRBD1; J: TRBJ1-3; V: TRBV5-1; size: few; DNA: TGCGCCAGCAGCAAACAGGGGGTTGGCTCTGGAAACACCATATATTTT; CDR3: CASSKQGVGSGNTIYF
D: .; J: TRBJ1-2; V: TRBV30; size: once; DNA: TGTGCCTGGAGTGTATTACAGTACTATGGCTACACCTTC; CDR3: CAWSVLQYYGYTF
D: .; J: TRBJ1-6; V: TRBV4-1; size: few; DNA: TGCGCCAGCAGCCGCCAGGACTCTGAAGGTTCACCCCTCCACTTT; CDR3: CASSRQDSEGSPLHF
D: .; J: TRBJ1-2; V: TRBV21-1; size: many; DNA: TGTGCCAGCAGCATTGAGGGACAGCAACATAACTATGGCTACACCTTC; CDR3: CASSIEGQQHNYGYTF
D: TRBD1; J: TRBJ1-1; V: TRBV7-9; size: .; DNA: TGTGCCAGCAGCTCCAGGGGGTTCGACACTGAAGCTTTCTTT; CDR3: CASSSRGFDTEAFF